The rows below give T cell receptor beta chains drawn from one sample of a study of blood T cell repertoires in COVID-19. Only in-frame clones appear in the TCRdb table, and some are missing; sequencing was by immunoSEQ multiplex PCR. The data show tens of thousands of clones, with nearly 80% seen just once and more than 6% held by the top ten. Sequencing was done on a sample of peripheral blood. The receptor source for this set is a man aged 70-80 years with COVID-19, enrolled during active disease. Both conserved end residues are part of each CDR3. D genes are given only for firm matches. A clone size is listed for some rows: how often the clone was seen (once, few, many), or a class if it is expanded.

clone_size d_call j_call v_call cdr3_nt cdr3_aa
. TRBD2 TRBJ2-2 TRBV25-1 TGTGCCAGCAGTGAATTTACTAGCGGGAGGGCTAACACCGGGGAGCTGTTTTTT CASSEFTSGRANTGELFF
. . TRBJ1-2 TRBV4-1 TGCGCCAGCAGCCAAGATATACATAGTGGCGGCGACTATGGCTACACCTTC CASSQDIHSGGDYGYTF
. . TRBJ2-1 TRBV6-5 TGTGCCAGCCGAGGGTCGGCGTACAATGAGCAGTTCTTC CASRGSAYNEQFF
. . TRBJ2-7 TRBV6-5 TGTGCCAGCGCTCCGGCCCCTACGGGTCCCTACGAGCAGTACTTC CASAPAPTGPYEQYF
. . TRBJ1-1 TRBV20-1 TGCAGTGCTAGGGCCGGGAAAGCTTTCTTT CSARAGKAFF
. TRBD2 TRBJ2-7 TRBV9 TGTGCCAGCAGCGTAAGTAGCCTAGCGGGGATCTACGAGCAGTACTTC CASSVSSLAGIYEQYF
. . TRBJ1-1 TRBV7-9 TGTGCCAGCAGCCTCGTCGGGAGAGGGGTGAACACTGAAGCTTTCTTT CASSLVGRGVNTEAFF
. TRBD1 TRBJ1-2 TRBV19 TGTGCCAGTAGTAACCCCCGAATGACAGGGGGCCACTATGGCTACACCTTC CASSNPRMTGGHYGYTF
. TRBD2 TRBJ2-1 TRBV7-6 TGTGCCAGCAGCGTCGGAGCGGGGGGGCCGGGTCGTGAGCAGTTCTTC CASSVGAGGPGREQFF
once . TRBJ1-4 TRBV5-5 TGTGCCAGCAGCTTCCACGGTGTTAATGAAAAACTGTTTTTT CASSFHGVNEKLFF
. . TRBJ1-5 TRBV12-3/TRBV12-4 TGTGCCAGCAGATCCGGGAGCAATCAGCCCCAGCATTTT CASRSGSNQPQHF
few TRBD1 TRBJ2-5 TRBV28 TGTGCCAGCAGTTCCCCAACCGGGACAGGGGGGAGGGCCCAGTACTTC CASSSPTGTGGRAQYF
once TRBD1 TRBJ1-1 TRBV15 TGTGCCACCAGCAGAGATTACCCGGGACAGATGAACACTGAAGCTTTCTTT CATSRDYPGQMNTEAFF
. . TRBJ1-6 TRBV19 TGTGCCAGTAGTATAGTCGGCAGGGGCAACTATAATTCACCCCTCCACTTT CASSIVGRGNYNSPLHF
. TRBD1 TRBJ1-1 TRBV3-1/TRBV3-2 TGTGCCAGCAGCTTCCGGGACAGAGACACTGAAGCTTTCTTT CASSFRDRDTEAFF
. TRBD1 TRBJ2-1 TRBV24-1 TGTGCCACCAGTGACAGAACAGGGGGACCCTACAATGAGCAGTTCTTC CATSDRTGGPYNEQFF
. . TRBJ2-7 TRBV7-9 TGTGCCAGCAGCTTAGCAACAGGCTACGAGCAGTACTTC CASSLATGYEQYF
. . TRBJ2-7 TRBV11-3 TGTGCCAGCAGCTTTAATCCGGGAGCCTACGAGCAGTACTTC CASSFNPGAYEQYF
. TRBD1 TRBJ1-5 TRBV19 TGTGCCACCCAATTGACAGGGGGGAATCAGCCCCAGCATTTT CATQLTGGNQPQHF
few . TRBJ2-4 TRBV3-1/TRBV3-2 TGTGCCAGCAAACCATCTGGGGGGAGGATAAACATTCAGTACTTC CASKPSGGRINIQYF
. . TRBJ1-5 TRBV12-3/TRBV12-4 TGTGCCAGCACCCTGGGGAGGTCCCAGCATTTT CASTLGRSQHF
. TRBD2 TRBJ2-5 TRBV6-5 TGTGCCAGCTGGACTAGCGGGATGTCGGGGACCCAGTACTTC CASWTSGMSGTQYF
few . TRBJ1-1 TRBV5-1 TGCGCCAGCAGCATGGACAGCGGAGGAGGTGGGACTGAAGCTTTCTTT CASSMDSGGGGTEAFF
few TRBD1 TRBJ1-4 TRBV11-2 TGTGCCAGCAGCGCGCGGGAGGGACAGTTAACGGAAAAACTGTTTTTT CASSAREGQLTEKLFF
few TRBD1 TRBJ2-7 TRBV28 TGTGCCAGCACATTTAGACAGGGGGCCCTCGAGCAGTACTTC CASTFRQGALEQYF
. TRBD1 TRBJ1-4 TRBV5-1 TGCGCCAGCAGCTTGGGGACAGGTCGGAATGAAAAACTGTTTTTT CASSLGTGRNEKLFF
. TRBD2 TRBJ2-7 TRBV11-3 TGTGCCAGCAGGGGGGGGAACGAGCAGTACTTC CASRGGNEQYF
. TRBD2 TRBJ2-1 TRBV15 TGTGCCACCAGGGCGACGGGACTAGCGGGAGTCGCTGAGCAGTTCTTC CATRATGLAGVAEQFF
. . TRBJ1-2 TRBV28 TGTGCCAGCAGACCGTCCGGGACATCTAACTATGGCTACACCTTC CASRPSGTSNYGYTF
few . TRBJ2-2 TRBV2 TGTGCCAGCAGTGAAAGGACTACGAACACCGGGGAGCTGTTTTTT CASSERTTNTGELFF
. . TRBJ1-1 TRBV7-9 TGTGCCAGCAGCTTGACAGGAGCTGAAGCTTTCTTT CASSLTGAEAFF
. TRBD2 TRBJ2-1 TRBV14 TGTGCCAGCAGCCAAGTGGGGGGACTAGCGGGCTACAATGAGCAGTTCTTC CASSQVGGLAGYNEQFF
. TRBD1 TRBJ1-1 TRBV7-2 TGTGCCAGCAGCTTCGGCCGGACAGGGGGATTCGGAGCTTTCTTT CASSFGRTGGFGAFF
. TRBD1 TRBJ2-7 TRBV7-2 TGTGCCAGCAGCTTGACAGGGGGCTACGAGCAGTACTTC CASSLTGGYEQYF
. . TRBJ2-6 TRBV5-1 TGCGCCAGCAGCGTGGGCAGGCCGGCTGGGGCCAACGTCCTGACTTTC CASSVGRPAGANVLTF
. . TRBJ2-3 TRBV6-6 TGTGCCAGCAGTTATTACGGCACAGCTAGCACAGATACGCAGTATTTT CASSYYGTASTDTQYF
. . TRBJ2-5 TRBV20-1 TGCTCCTTGGGGACACAAGAGACCCAGTACTTC CSLGTQETQYF
. . TRBJ2-1 TRBV6-5 TGTGCCAGCAGCCCCACCCGGGAGATATACAATGAGCAGTTCTTC CASSPTREIYNEQFF
. . TRBJ1-6 TRBV28 TGTGCCAGCAGTTTGGAGGGGAATGGTTTTTCACCCCTCCACTTT CASSLEGNGFSPLHF
. TRBD2 TRBJ2-7 TRBV2 TGTGCCAGCAGGTTACCTGGACTAGTTCAGTACGAGCAGTACTTC CASRLPGLVQYEQYF